The 32 T cell receptor beta chains in this list originate from one sample, sequenced in a study of T cells in Graves' hyperthyroidism and ophthalmopathy. Researchers took RNA transcripts and amplified the TCR beta CDR3 regions from them. A first-round RT-PCR of the TCR CDR3 used the HTBI primer set. TCRdb reprocessed the multiplex PCR reads via MiXCR and lists one record per CDR3 protein. The sample lists about 610,000 distinct CDR3 sequences; roughly 46% were seen once. The sample consisted of peripheral blood or thyroid tissue (not recorded which). The receptors stem from a woman between 18 and 29 years old with Graves' hyperthyroidism.

Concerning this clonotype itself: The CDR3 end shows no conserved phenylalanine or tryptophan, and so a read error is likely. It is unclear where the CDR3 begins or ends on the DNA, so no DNA is shown, and the CDR3 is as TCRdb lists it. The rearrangement joins TRBV5-4 to TRBJ2-3; the D call of TRBD2 is as the table states it, not checked on the DNA. Germline V lookup: CDR1 SGHNT, CDR2 YYREEE (reference sequence). Inclusive of both ends, the CDR3 amounts to 10 amino acids. The CDR3 reads CASSFQGLAG.

This chain links TRBV20-1 with TRBJ1-4; 9 nucleotides align to TRBD1. Trimming removed 0 bases from V and 6 bases from J; junction bases left unmatched: 11. The CDR3 is 17 amino acids. Germline CDR1 reads DFQATT; CDR2 reads SNEGSKA (reference sequence). CDR3 DNA: TGCAGTGCTAGAGATTCCCGGGACAGGGACAAGGATGAAAAACTGTTTTTT. Its translation is CSARDSRDRDKDEKLFF.

V is TRBV12-3 or TRBV12-4 and J is TRBJ2-1, with TRBD2 as a possible D gene (5 bases). Trimming stripped 2 bases from V and 4 bases from J, with 9 bases between. The CDR3 extends over 14 amino acids. The CDR3 spells CASSLLRVYNEQFF. The CDR3 nucleotides read TGTGCCAGCAGTTTATTGCGGGTATACAATGAGCAGTTCTTC.

V is TRBV29-1 and J is TRBJ1-5; D is uncertain. The germline gives CDR1 SQVTM, CDR2 ANQGSEA. CDR3 length: 11 amino acids. Trimming left V 8 bases short and J 2 bases short, with 7 bases between. The CDR3 spells CSLNGNQPQHF. The CDR3 DNA is TGCAGCTTAAACGGCAATCAGCCCCAGCATTTT.

This clonotype showed up many times. This sequence joins TRBV7-2 and TRBJ1-1; D not resolved. CDR1 is SGHTA and CDR2 is FQGNSA in the germline V gene. The CDR3 runs 13 residues. V was trimmed by 11 bases and J by 2 bases, leaving 15 bases between them. The CDR3 here is CAHARSENTEAFF. Here the CDR3 DNA reads TGTGCCCATGCCAGATCAGAAAACACTGAAGCTTTCTTT.

V is TRBV29-1 and J is TRBJ2-3, with D perhaps given as TRBD1 or TRBD2 (5 bases each). The CDR3 has 12 residues. Per the germline V gene, CDR1 is SQVTM and CDR2 is ANQGSEA. With 7 bases removed from V and 4 bases from J, the gap between germline ends came to 12 bases. CDR3 coding DNA: TGCAGCGGGAGGTGGGGCCCAGATACGCAGTATTTT. As protein: CSGRWGPDTQYF.

This clonotype has a count of ten or more. V gene TRBV6-5 combines with J gene TRBJ1-5; D uncertain. This CDR3 contains 13 residues. CDR1 and CDR2 from the germline V gene are MNHEY and SVGAGI. Trimming cost V 6 bases and J 3 bases, with 9 bases left between them. CDR3 bases: TGTGCCAGCAGGTACAGTACCAATCAGCCCCAGCATTTT. It codes for CASRYSTNQPQHF.

The genes are TRBV2 and TRBJ1-5; TRBD1 matches 7 bases. The germline V gene has CDR1 SNHLY and CDR2 FYNNEI. V shed 6 bases, J shed 6 bases, and the junction held 17 bases outside the gene matches. The CDR3 extends over 17 amino acids. The CDR3: CASRETGTSGNIQPQHF. For the CDR3, the DNA is TGTGCCAGCAGGGAGACAGGGACCTCCGGAAACATTCAGCCCCAGCATTTT.

The chain joins TRBV5-1 to TRBJ2-5, with 13 nucleotides matching TRBD2. The J call may be wrong; the DNA end is better matched by TRBJ2-1. From germline, CDR1 is SGHRS and CDR2 YFSETQ. CDR3 size: 15 residues. The CDR3 reads CASSFGLAGEGEQFF. The CDR3 bases are TGCGCCAGCAGCTTCGGACTAGCGGGAGAGGGTGAGCAGTTCTTC.

The chain recombines TRBV29-1 with TRBJ1-5, with D perhaps TRBD1 (5 bases). Germline CDR1 and CDR2: SQVTM and ANQGSEA. The CDR3 runs to 11 residues. V lost 4 bases to trimming and J lost 14 bases, with 15 bases between them. CDR3 nucleotides: TGCAGCGTTGCGGGAGGACACAATGAGCATTTT. Translation: CSVAGGHNEHF.

This clonotype was counted at least ten times. This chain links TRBV5-8 with TRBJ2-7; no definite D call. This CDR3 is built from 14 residues. Trimming pared 1 base from V and 6 bases from J, leaving 14 bases between. Germline V gene sequence: CDR1 SGHTS, CDR2 YDEGEE. CDR3 region: CASSLSSASGEQYF. CDR3 coding DNA: TGTGCCAGCAGCTTGTCCAGCGCTAGTGGCGAGCAGTACTTC.

The chain has TRBV7-2 and TRBJ2-5, with D possibly being TRBD2 (6 bases). Between the trimmed V and J ends, which lost 3 bases and 4 bases, there was a span of 12 bases. CDR1 SGHTA and CDR2 FQGNSA come from the germline V gene. The CDR3 consists of 14 residues. CDR3 DNA: TGTGCCAGCAGCTTTCTAGCGTCTGGAGAGACCCAGTACTTC. Its protein is CASSFLASGETQYF.

This chain joins TRBV7-8 and TRBJ2-3; the D is unclear. In germline, CDR1 is SGHVS, CDR2 FQNEAQ. V lost 11 bases and J lost 7, with 10 bases in between. CDR3 length: 10 residues. The CDR3 reads CAGTPHTQYF. In DNA, the CDR3 is TGTGCCGGCACCCCTCATACGCAGTATTTT.

The chain uses TRBV25-1 and TRBJ1-1; D possibly corresponds to TRBD1 (6 bases). V lost 8 bases and J 0 bases, leaving 16 bases between the germline ends. CDR3 length: 15 amino acids. Germline CDR1 reads MGHDK; CDR2 reads SYGVNS. As DNA, the CDR3 is TGTGCCAGCGTTGAACCAGGGGCGATGAACACTGAAGCTTTCTTT. It codes for CASVEPGAMNTEAFF.

The gene calls are TRBV7-2 and TRBJ2-2, with a possible D match to TRBD1 (6 bases). Germline assignment: CDR1 SGHTA and CDR2 FQGNSA. The CDR3 runs to 16 residues. Trimming removed 6 bases at V and 1 base at J, with 15 bases between. The CDR3 is CASRNTGLVNTGELFF. CDR3 nucleotide sequence: TGTGCCAGCAGAAACACAGGGTTAGTGAACACCGGGGAGCTGTTTTTT.

V is TRBV16 and J is TRBJ1-1; 8 bases align to TRBD1. Germline V gives CDR1 KGHSY, CDR2 FQNENV. V gave up 4 bases and J gave up 1 base; unmatched junction bases: 8. The CDR3 spans 16 residues. This CDR3 is CASSPGPQGENTEAFF. The CDR3 DNA reads as TGTGCCAGCAGCCCCGGGCCACAGGGGGAGAACACTGAAGCTTTCTTT.

This clonotype was recorded at least ten times. The V call is TRBV20-1, the J call TRBJ2-5; possible D gene TRBD1, 5 bases. Germline loops: CDR1 DFQATT, CDR2 SNEGSKA (reference sequence). The CDR3 is made up of 23 amino acids. The V end was cut by 1 base, the J end by 4 bases, with 40 bases between. The CDR3 nucleotides read TGCAGTGCTAGAGCGATCGGCCCCTATCCGGACACCCCTGGCGGAAGGGTCGGAGAGACCCAGTACTTC. As protein: CSARAIGPYPDTPGGRVGETQYF.

This clonotype occurred many times. The J gene is TRBJ2-7, the V gene TRBV7-9; TRBD2 might be the D (5 bases). Trimming stripped 3 bases from V and 2 bases from J, with 14 bases between. Germline values: CDR1 SEHNR, CDR2 FQNEAQ (reference sequence). The CDR3 contains 15 residues. CDR3 protein: CASSFSAGGTYEQYF. The CDR3 region has the DNA TGTGCCAGCAGCTTTTCTGCGGGTGGGACCTACGAGCAGTACTTC.

For this clonotype: This may be a read error, as it is one base from a much larger clone. The chain carries TRBV6-2 or TRBV6-3 and TRBJ1-5; D not resolved. This CDR3 is built from 15 residues. Germline CDR1 MNHEY, CDR2 SVGEGT. The CDR3 is CANSYSAYSNQPQHF. The DNA for the CDR3 is TGTGCCAACAGTTACTCGGCGTATAGCAATCAGCCCCAGCATTTT.

V usage is TRBV20-1 and J usage is TRBJ1-1; D perhaps matches TRBD1 (5 bases). V was clipped by 7 bases and J by 1 base, with 10 bases between them. Germline CDR1 and CDR2: DFQATT and SNEGSKA (reference sequence). CDR3 size: 12 residues. The CDR3 spells CSGGGANTEAFF. CDR3 sequence (DNA): TGCAGTGGGGGAGGGGCGAACACTGAAGCTTTCTTT.

At least ten counts were recorded for this clonotype. The chain combines TRBV4-2 with TRBJ2-5; perhaps TRBD1 as D (5 bases). The CDR3 consists of 15 residues. Germline CDR1 LGHNA, CDR2 YNFKEQ. The ends were cut back, 2 bases at V and 5 bases at J, with 15 bases in the middle. The CDR3 loop is CASSQPGLEIETQYF. CDR3 nucleotide sequence: TGTGCCAGCAGCCAACCAGGGCTAGAGATTGAGACCCAGTACTTC.

The CDR3 nucleotides read TGTGCCAGCAGTCCGGTAGGGGAAGGTGGCTACACCTTC. It encodes CASSPVGEGGYTF. The V gene is TRBV25-1, the J gene TRBJ1-2; possible D gene TRBD1, 5 bases. V lost 5 bases to trimming and J lost 7 bases, with 14 bases between them. Germline V gene lookup returns CDR1 MGHDK and CDR2 SYGVNS. The CDR3 extends over 13 amino acids.

This clonotype appeared many times. V and J are TRBV10-2 and TRBJ2-2; the D gene is possibly TRBD1 (5 bases). V shed 2 bases and J shed 1 base, with 5 bases lying between them. CDR1 is WSHSY, CDR2 SAAADI, per germline. The length of the CDR3 is 14 residues. The CDR3 here is CASSEQGNTGELFF. For the CDR3, the DNA is TGCGCCAGCAGTGAGCAGGGGAACACCGGGGAGCTGTTTTTT.

This chain links TRBV2 with TRBJ2-4, with 9 bases identical to TRBD1. CDR1 is SNHLY and CDR2 is FYNNEI in the germline V gene. CDR3 length: 14 residues. Trimming took 0 bases from V and 8 from J; bases not matched to a gene: 2. The CDR3 DNA follows: TGTGCCAGCAGTGAAGCGGACAGGGGAGACATTCAGTACTTC. Translation: CASSEADRGDIQYF.

In this sample, this clonotype turned up a few times. J is TRBJ2-3 and V is TRBV24-1; possibly TRBD2 for D (7 bases). V lost 5 bases and J 6 bases, leaving 14 bases between the germline ends. This CDR3 has 14 residues. Germline V CDR1 and CDR2: KGHDR, SFDVKD. The CDR3 nucleotides read TGTGCCACCAGTGTGGGGGGGCTAGCGGATACGCAGTATTTT. Amino acids: CATSVGGLADTQYF.

The V and J genes are TRBV5-1 and TRBJ2-2; 7 bases line up with TRBD1. J was trimmed by 4 bases and V by 6 bases; bases with no gene match: 9. CDR1 and CDR2 from the germline V gene are SGHRS and YFSETQ. The length of the CDR3 is 15 residues. The CDR3 sequence: CASTPLGGGTGELFF. The CDR3 DNA is TGCGCCAGCACGCCACTAGGGGGCGGCACCGGGGAGCTGTTTTTT.

The chain employs TRBV10-3 and TRBJ2-6; 11 nucleotides match TRBD2. Per germline, CDR1 ENHRY and CDR2 SYGVKD. V lost 3 bases to trimming and J lost 6 bases; unmatched junction nucleotides: 7. CDR3 size: 17 residues. CDR3 nucleotide sequence: TGTGCCATCAGTGACCCATCACTAGCGGGAGTGGCCAACGTCCTGACTTTC. Its protein is CAISDPSLAGVANVLTF.

The table lists this clonotype with many counts. V usage is TRBV15 and J usage is TRBJ1-3; tentative D call: TRBD1 (5 bases). Trimming cost V 0 bases and J 0 bases, with 12 bases left between them. Germline V CDR1 and CDR2: LNHNV, YYDKDF (reference sequence). CDR3 size: 17 residues. This chain's CDR3 is CATSRDFNGGSGNTIYF. In DNA, the CDR3 is TGTGCCACCAGCAGAGATTTTAACGGGGGCTCTGGAAACACCATATATTTT.

The chain has TRBV12-3 or TRBV12-4 and TRBJ2-7; possibly TRBD2 for D (6 bases). The V gene lost 6 bases and the J gene lost 4 bases, with 16 bases spanning the gap. This CDR3 contains 14 residues. The CDR3 coding sequence is TGTGCCAGCAGCCACCCCGGGAGTTGGTACGAGCAGTACTTC. Translating gives CASSHPGSWYEQYF.

This sequence joins TRBV2 and TRBJ1-5; D may be TRBD1 (5 bases). Germline V gene data show CDR1 as SNHLY and CDR2 as FYNNEI. The ends were cut back, 5 bases at V and 6 bases at J, with 11 bases in the middle. This CDR3 region has 13 residues. The CDR3 nucleotides are TGTGCCAGCAGTAGCGGGAGGGGTCAGCCCCAGCATTTT. Protein sequence: CASSSGRGQPQHF. Variable domain in full (rest from reference TRBV2 and TRBJ1-5): EPEVTQTPSHQVTQMGQEVILRCVPISNHLYFYWYRQILGQKVEFLVSFYNNEISEKSEIFDDQFSVERPDGSNFTLKIRSTKLEDSAMYFCASSSGRGQPQHFGDGTRLSIL.

The rearrangement links TRBV7-9 to TRBJ1-2; D is ambiguous. CDR3 length: 14 residues. The germline CDR1 and CDR2 sequences are SEHNR and FQNEAQ (reference sequence). Trimming removed 5 bases at V and 3 bases at J, with 13 bases between. This chain's CDR3 is CASSGVAGYYGYTF. The CDR3 DNA follows: TGTGCCAGCAGCGGTGTAGCGGGATACTATGGCTACACCTTC.

In the case of this clonotype: This clone may be a read error of a much larger clone one base away. The chain carries TRBV19 and TRBJ1-5; a possible D gene is TRBD1 (5 bases). Germline CDR1 LNHDA, CDR2 SQIVND (reference sequence). The CDR3 has 13 amino acids. The CDR3 protein is CASNNWGNPPQHF. For the CDR3, the DNA is TGTGCCAGCAACAATTGGGGGAATCCGCCCCAGCATTTT.